These 5 T cell receptor beta chains share one sample of origin, sequenced in a study of shared clonotypes between healthy human individuals. TCRdb's table, derived via immunoSEQ multiplex PCR, lists solely in-frame clones and lacks some. The repertoire has 150,000 to 200,000 clones, roughly 93% of them found once; the top ten carry about 0.07%. The sequenced sample consisted of naive CD4+ T cells sorted from blood. Subset indicated: CD45RA+ positively selected. The receptors here all came from a woman aged 25 to 39 in good health.

The chain recombines TRBV19 with TRBJ1-2; D is undetermined. Trimming shortened V by 7 bases and J by 4 bases, and 7 bases separated the two germline ends. The CDR3 is 11 residues long. Germline CDR1 LNHDA, CDR2 SQIVND (reference sequence). The CDR3 DNA reads as TGTGCCAGTACCGACGGCTATGGCTACACCTTC. Translation: CASTDGYGYTF.

This chain uses TRBV5-1 with TRBJ1-4; possibly TRBD1 for D (5 bases). The CDR3 sequence is 16 residues long. Deletions cut 5 bases from V and 0 bases from J, with 14 bases between. Germline V CDR1 and CDR2: SGHRS, YFSETQ. The CDR3 DNA is TGCGCCAGCAGGACCGGGGCGGGTGCAACTAATGAAAAACTGTTTTTT. The encoded protein is CASRTGAGATNEKLFF. The variable domain in full, completed from reference TRBV5-1 and TRBJ1-4, reads KAGVTQTPRYLIKTRGQQVTLSCSPISGHRSVSWYQQTPGQGLQFLFEYFSETQRNKGNFPGRFSGRQFSNSRSEMNVSTLELGDSALYLCASRTGAGATNEKLFFGSGTQLSVL.

V is TRBV1 and J is TRBJ2-7; TRBD2 was called by the table and not checked on the DNA. TRBV1 represents a pseudogene. The CDR3 contains 14 residues. For the CDR3, the DNA is TGCACCAGCCGATTAGCGGGGGGGGACTACGAGCAGTACTTC. It encodes CTSRLAGGDYEQYF.

The chain has TRBV12-2 and TRBJ2-7; the DNA was not compared with TRBD1, the D call given in the table. TRBV12-2 is an annotated pseudogene. The CDR3 sequence is 15 residues long. The CDR3 DNA sequence: TGTGCAAGTCGCGTAACACGGGACAGGACCTACGAGCAGTACTTC. Translated, it gives CASRVTRDRTYEQYF.

The chain carries TRBV7-9 and TRBJ2-7, with 10 bases matching TRBD2. CDR3 size: 16 residues. The trim removed 5 bases at V and 6 bases at J, leaving 13 bases unmatched. Germline V gene sequence: CDR1 SEHNR, CDR2 FQNEAQ (reference sequence). The CDR3 loop is CASSRASLAGDLEQYF. The CDR3 DNA reads as TGTGCCAGCAGCCGGGCCTCTCTAGCGGGGGACCTCGAGCAGTACTTC.